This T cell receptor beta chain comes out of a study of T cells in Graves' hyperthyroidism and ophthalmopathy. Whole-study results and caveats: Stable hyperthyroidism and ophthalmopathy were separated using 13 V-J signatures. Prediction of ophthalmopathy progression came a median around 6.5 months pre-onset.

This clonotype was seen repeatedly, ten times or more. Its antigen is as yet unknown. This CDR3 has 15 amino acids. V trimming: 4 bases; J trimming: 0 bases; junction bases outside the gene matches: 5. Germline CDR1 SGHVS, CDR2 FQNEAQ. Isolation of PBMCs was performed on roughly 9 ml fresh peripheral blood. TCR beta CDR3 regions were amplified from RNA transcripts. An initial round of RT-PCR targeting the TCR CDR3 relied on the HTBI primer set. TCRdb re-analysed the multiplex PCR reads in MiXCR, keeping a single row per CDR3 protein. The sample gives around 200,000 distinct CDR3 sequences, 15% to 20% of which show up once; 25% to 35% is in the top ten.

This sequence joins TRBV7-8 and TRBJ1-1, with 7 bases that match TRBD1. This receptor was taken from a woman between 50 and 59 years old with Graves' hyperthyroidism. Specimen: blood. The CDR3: CASSSGQTLNTEAFF. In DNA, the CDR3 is TGTGCCAGCAGCTCGGGACAGACTTTGAACACTGAAGCTTTCTTT.